The rows below give T cell receptor beta chains drawn from one sample of a study of PD-L1 blockade in urothelial cancer. The method was immunoSEQ multiplex PCR; TCRdb's version includes in-frame clones alone and lacks a portion of them. The data hold fewer than 100,000 clones, with around 85% observed a single time. The specimen comprised PBMCs, sampled around atezolizumab (anti-PD-L1) treatment. The receptors stem from a man aged 40-50 years with urothelial cancer. Both conserved end residues are part of each CDR3. Fields, in order: V gene, clone size, D gene, CDR3 length, J gene, CDR3 DNA, CDR3 protein. The D gene is left open where the match is weak. Clone size, where shown, is once, few, many, or a class for clones that have expanded.

V gene: TRBV2
clone size: -
D gene: -
CDR3 length: 16
J gene: TRBJ1-5
CDR3 DNA: TGTGCCAGCAGTGGCACCCGGACGGCGGGAAGTCAGCCCCAGCATTTT
CDR3 protein: CASSGTRTAGSQPQHF

V gene: TRBV19
clone size: -
D gene: TRBD1
CDR3 length: 16
J gene: TRBJ1-3
CDR3 DNA: TGTGCCAGTACCCCCACCCTGGACAGGTCTGGAAACACCATATATTTT
CDR3 protein: CASTPTLDRSGNTIYF

V gene: TRBV6-1
clone size: -
D gene: -
CDR3 length: 12
J gene: TRBJ1-5
CDR3 DNA: TGTGCCAGCAGTGCCTCAGGTTTGGCCCAGCATTTT
CDR3 protein: CASSASGLAQHF

V gene: TRBV28
clone size: -
D gene: TRBD1
CDR3 length: 14
J gene: TRBJ1-5
CDR3 DNA: TGTGCCAGCAGTCATCGACAGGGTAGAAAGCCCCAGCATTTT
CDR3 protein: CASSHRQGRKPQHF

V gene: TRBV19
clone size: -
D gene: TRBD1
CDR3 length: 15
J gene: TRBJ2-3
CDR3 DNA: TGTGCCAGTAGAGGTGGACAGGGGGTTCCAGATACGCAGTATTTT
CDR3 protein: CASRGGQGVPDTQYF

V gene: TRBV6-5
clone size: -
D gene: TRBD1
CDR3 length: 15
J gene: TRBJ2-1
CDR3 DNA: TGTGCCAGCAGGCGGGACAGGGGATCGAACAATGAGCAGTTCTTC
CDR3 protein: CASRRDRGSNNEQFF

V gene: TRBV28
clone size: -
D gene: -
CDR3 length: 11
J gene: TRBJ1-1
CDR3 DNA: TGTGCCAGCAGTATCAGGGGCCTTTCACACTTT
CDR3 protein: CASSIRGLSHF

V gene: TRBV5-1
clone size: -
D gene: -
CDR3 length: 15
J gene: TRBJ2-1
CDR3 DNA: TGCGCCAGCAGCTTGGTGGGGGGGCCTGAGAATGAGCAGTTCTTC
CDR3 protein: CASSLVGGPENEQFF

V gene: TRBV7-6
clone size: once
D gene: TRBD1
CDR3 length: 18
J gene: TRBJ2-5
CDR3 DNA: TGTGCCAGCAGCTTAGAGGCCCCGGGACAGGGATACCAAGAGACCCAGTACTTC
CDR3 protein: CASSLEAPGQGYQETQYF

V gene: TRBV2
clone size: -
D gene: -
CDR3 length: 13
J gene: TRBJ1-2
CDR3 DNA: TGTGCCAGCAGCCTACAGGTGGACTATGGCTACACCTTC
CDR3 protein: CASSLQVDYGYTF

V gene: TRBV5-4
clone size: -
D gene: TRBD2
CDR3 length: 16
J gene: TRBJ2-7
CDR3 DNA: TGTGCCAGCAGCGCTGACCTTCTAGCGGGAGGCGACGAGCAGTACTTC
CDR3 protein: CASSADLLAGGDEQYF

V gene: TRBV10-2
clone size: -
D gene: -
CDR3 length: 15
J gene: TRBJ2-1
CDR3 DNA: TGCGCCAGCAGTGAAACGAGCGGAGCCTACAATGAGCAGTTCTTC
CDR3 protein: CASSETSGAYNEQFF

V gene: TRBV7-6
clone size: once
D gene: TRBD1
CDR3 length: 15
J gene: TRBJ1-3
CDR3 DNA: TGTGCCAGCAGCTCTCCGGACAGGGGCGAAAACACCATATATTTT
CDR3 protein: CASSSPDRGENTIYF

V gene: TRBV29-1
clone size: -
D gene: -
CDR3 length: 16
J gene: TRBJ1-3
CDR3 DNA: TGCAGCGTTGGATTTGGGGGCAGGAGCTCTGGAAACACCATATATTTT
CDR3 protein: CSVGFGGRSSGNTIYF

V gene: TRBV30
clone size: -
D gene: TRBD2
CDR3 length: 13
J gene: TRBJ2-7
CDR3 DNA: TGTGCCTGGAGAACTAGCGGGAGTATCGAGCAGTACTTC
CDR3 protein: CAWRTSGSIEQYF

V gene: TRBV10-3
clone size: -
D gene: TRBD1
CDR3 length: 14
J gene: TRBJ2-5
CDR3 DNA: TGTGCCATCAACAGCGGACAGGCACAAGAGACCCAGTACTTC
CDR3 protein: CAINSGQAQETQYF

V gene: TRBV15
clone size: few
D gene: -
CDR3 length: 14
J gene: TRBJ2-1
CDR3 DNA: TGTGCCACCAGCACTTTGACAGCCGTCGCTGAGCAGTTCTTC
CDR3 protein: CATSTLTAVAEQFF

V gene: TRBV27
clone size: -
D gene: TRBD1
CDR3 length: 16
J gene: TRBJ1-1
CDR3 DNA: TGTGCCAGCAACTCCTGGACAGGGGGCCGGGACACTGAAGCTTTCTTT
CDR3 protein: CASNSWTGGRDTEAFF

V gene: TRBV6-1
clone size: -
D gene: -
CDR3 length: 13
J gene: TRBJ1-5
CDR3 DNA: TGTGCCAGCGCCCCGGGGTGGAATCAGCCCCAGCATTTT
CDR3 protein: CASAPGWNQPQHF

V gene: TRBV5-1
clone size: -
D gene: TRBD1
CDR3 length: 15
J gene: TRBJ2-1
CDR3 DNA: TGCGCCAGCAGCGGGGGACAGGGGATCTACAATGAGCAGTTCTTC
CDR3 protein: CASSGGQGIYNEQFF

V gene: TRBV30
clone size: -
D gene: -
CDR3 length: 11
J gene: TRBJ1-2
CDR3 DNA: TGTGCCTGGAGAGAGGGCTCTGGCTACACCTTC
CDR3 protein: CAWREGSGYTF

V gene: TRBV5-1
clone size: -
D gene: TRBD1
CDR3 length: 15
J gene: TRBJ2-4
CDR3 DNA: TGCGCCAGCACGAATGCACAGGGGGGCGAAAACATTCAGTACTTC
CDR3 protein: CASTNAQGGENIQYF

V gene: TRBV28
clone size: -
D gene: -
CDR3 length: 14
J gene: TRBJ2-1
CDR3 DNA: TGTGCCAGCAGTTTAACGGTAAATGGAGATGAGCAGTTCTTC
CDR3 protein: CASSLTVNGDEQFF

V gene: TRBV4-1
clone size: few
D gene: -
CDR3 length: 16
J gene: TRBJ2-3
CDR3 DNA: TGCGCCAGCAGCCATGCGGCCAGACCCCTTTGGGATACGCAGTATTTT
CDR3 protein: CASSHAARPLWDTQYF

V gene: TRBV4-3
clone size: -
D gene: -
CDR3 length: 14
J gene: TRBJ1-1
CDR3 DNA: TGCGCCAGCAGCCAAGATTCATCGAACACTGAAGCTTTCTTT
CDR3 protein: CASSQDSSNTEAFF

V gene: TRBV7-8
clone size: -
D gene: TRBD1
CDR3 length: 15
J gene: TRBJ2-1
CDR3 DNA: TGTGCCAGCAGCAATGGGGGACAGGTATACAATGAGCAGTTCTTC
CDR3 protein: CASSNGGQVYNEQFF

V gene: TRBV11-2
clone size: once
D gene: -
CDR3 length: 14
J gene: TRBJ1-2
CDR3 DNA: TGTGCCAGCAGCTTAGGCGCAGGGAACTATGGCTACACCTTC
CDR3 protein: CASSLGAGNYGYTF

V gene: TRBV10-1
clone size: once
D gene: -
CDR3 length: 12
J gene: TRBJ2-2
CDR3 DNA: TGCGCCAGCAGTCCCATGACCGGGGAGCTGTTTTTT
CDR3 protein: CASSPMTGELFF

V gene: TRBV30
clone size: many
D gene: TRBD1
CDR3 length: 15
J gene: TRBJ1-2
CDR3 DNA: TGTGCCTGGAGCGGTGCCATACAGGGGACCTATGGCTACACCTTC
CDR3 protein: CAWSGAIQGTYGYTF

V gene: TRBV6-6
clone size: -
D gene: -
CDR3 length: 13
J gene: TRBJ1-2
CDR3 DNA: TGTGCCAGCAGTTATAGTTTAAGCTATGGCTACACCTTC
CDR3 protein: CASSYSLSYGYTF

V gene: TRBV6-5
clone size: -
D gene: TRBD1
CDR3 length: 16
J gene: TRBJ2-7
CDR3 DNA: TGTGCCAGCAGTTACTCGACTCAGGTCAGGGGGAACGAGCAGTACTTC
CDR3 protein: CASSYSTQVRGNEQYF

V gene: TRBV29-1
clone size: -
D gene: -
CDR3 length: 11
J gene: TRBJ1-1
CDR3 DNA: TGCAGCGAACAAATTTTGGCTGAAGCTTTCTTT
CDR3 protein: CSEQILAEAFF

V gene: TRBV28
clone size: -
D gene: TRBD1
CDR3 length: 12
J gene: TRBJ1-2
CDR3 DNA: TGTGCCAGCCTACAGGGGGCTGGAGGCTACACCTTC
CDR3 protein: CASLQGAGGYTF

V gene: TRBV5-1
clone size: -
D gene: TRBD1
CDR3 length: 15
J gene: TRBJ2-3
CDR3 DNA: TGCGCCAGCAGCTCCTCCGGGACAGGCACAGATACGCAGTATTTT
CDR3 protein: CASSSSGTGTDTQYF

V gene: TRBV6-1
clone size: -
D gene: -
CDR3 length: 14
J gene: TRBJ2-1
CDR3 DNA: TGTGCCAGCAGTGAAGCCCACCGACGGGGGGAGCAGTTCTTC
CDR3 protein: CASSEAHRRGEQFF

V gene: TRBV2
clone size: -
D gene: -
CDR3 length: 13
J gene: TRBJ1-2
CDR3 DNA: TGTGCCAGCAGCCCCATAGGGGCTAATGGCTACACCTTC
CDR3 protein: CASSPIGANGYTF

V gene: TRBV6-5
clone size: -
D gene: TRBD2
CDR3 length: 14
J gene: TRBJ2-1
CDR3 DNA: TGTGCCAGCAGCACACTAGCGGGAGGATCTGAGCAGTTCTTC
CDR3 protein: CASSTLAGGSEQFF

V gene: TRBV4-1
clone size: -
D gene: -
CDR3 length: 14
J gene: TRBJ2-7
CDR3 DNA: TGCGCCAGCAGCCAAGGACAGATCCCCTACGAGCAGTACTTC
CDR3 protein: CASSQGQIPYEQYF

V gene: TRBV7-2
clone size: -
D gene: -
CDR3 length: 15
J gene: TRBJ2-7
CDR3 DNA: TGTGCCAGCAGCCCCAGGGCCTTAGACGTCTACGAGCAGTACTTC
CDR3 protein: CASSPRALDVYEQYF

V gene: TRBV4-1
clone size: -
D gene: TRBD2
CDR3 length: 16
J gene: TRBJ2-1
CDR3 DNA: TGCGCCAGCAGCCAAGAATACCCCGGGGGGATAGGGGAGCAGTTCTTC
CDR3 protein: CASSQEYPGGIGEQFF

V gene: TRBV5-8
clone size: -
D gene: TRBD1
CDR3 length: 18
J gene: TRBJ2-2
CDR3 DNA: TGTGCCAGCAGCTCCTTTCTCGGACAGGGGATGAGTTCCGGGGAGCTGTTTTTT
CDR3 protein: CASSSFLGQGMSSGELFF

V gene: TRBV19
clone size: -
D gene: TRBD1
CDR3 length: 14
J gene: TRBJ2-4
CDR3 DNA: TGTGCCAGTAGCCAACAGGGGGCCAAAAACATTCAGTACTTC
CDR3 protein: CASSQQGAKNIQYF